The 3 T cell receptor beta chains below all came from one sample that was sequenced in a study of blood T cell repertoires in COVID-19. TCRdb keeps only in-frame clones here, not all; method: immunoSEQ multiplex PCR. The sample has about 380,000 clones, 80% to 90% seen once. The sample was PBMCs or T cells enriched from blood (not recorded which). Receptors were obtained from a man between 25 and 39 years old who had recovered from COVID-19.

The chain's CDR3 is CATRDRGVTGELFF. The CDR3 DNA sequence: TGTGCCACCCGGGACAGGGGGGTTACCGGGGAGCTGTTTTTT. The rearrangement joins TRBV19 to TRBJ2-2, with TRBD1 identical over 11 bases. The length of the CDR3 is 14 residues. Germline V gene data show CDR1 as LNHDA and CDR2 as SQIVND (reference sequence). V gave up 10 bases and J gave up 5 bases; unmatched junction bases: 6.

V and J are TRBV4-2 and TRBJ1-4; TRBD1 matches at 9 bases. With 2 bases clipped from V and 8 bases from J, the junction kept 12 bases outside the gene matches. The CDR3 is made up of 17 amino acids. From germline, CDR1 is LGHNA and CDR2 YNFKEQ. The CDR3 region is CASSQPLGGQGFEKLFF. The CDR3 DNA reads as TGTGCCAGCAGCCAACCCCTAGGGGGACAGGGATTCGAAAAACTGTTTTTT.

With regard to this clone: The same CDR3 can be traced to other DNA sequences in this sample. The V gene is TRBV6-5, the J gene TRBJ1-2; 9 positions agree with TRBD1. This CDR3 has 14 amino acids. Germline V gene sequence: CDR1 MNHEY, CDR2 SVGAGI. The junction had 3 bases not matched to a gene; V was cut back by 3 bases and J by 4 bases. The CDR3, as DNA: TGTGCCAGCAGTTATTCGACAGGGGGCTATGGCTACACCTTC. Translated, it gives CASSYSTGGYGYTF.